The 17 T cell receptor beta chains presented below share a single source sample, sequenced in a study of blood T cells in healthy people across ages. The authors ran a second PCR of roughly 6 to 11 cycles using a sample-barcoded 5' primer and a J-beta primer mix. One entry per CDR3 protein results from TCRdb running MiXCR on the 5' RACE reads. The sample lists approximately 680,000 distinct CDR3 sequences; less than 40% were seen once. Input material: blood. The origin of the receptors is an elderly woman in good health.

This clonotype was seen more than once but under ten times. This chain connects TRBV7-2 to TRBJ2-3, with 9 bases lining up with TRBD1. The junction had 4 bases not matched to a gene; V was cut back by 1 base and J by 2 bases. CDR1 and CDR2 (germline): SGHTA, FQGNSA. This CDR3 spans 16 amino acids. CDR3 DNA sequence: TGTGCCAGCAGCTTAGGGGGGACAGGGATCACAGATACGCAGTATTTT. Its translation is CASSLGGTGITDTQYF.

This clonotype has a count of ten or more. The genes are TRBV6-1 and TRBJ2-7; 7 bases are a match to TRBD2. This CDR3 is built from 14 residues. CDR1 is MNHNS, CDR2 SASEGT, per germline. V gave up 7 bases and J gave up 3 bases; unmatched junction bases: 9. DNA for the CDR3: TGTGCCAGCACGTCCGGACTAGTCGGCTACGAGCAGTACTTC. Translation: CASTSGLVGYEQYF.

The rearrangement links TRBV7-2 to TRBJ2-2, with D possibly being TRBD1 or TRBD2 (6 bases each). In germline, CDR1 is SGHTA, CDR2 FQGNSA. The CDR3 loop spans 13 amino acids. V shed 11 bases and J shed 2 bases, with 12 bases lying between them. In nucleotides, the CDR3 is TGTGCCGGCGGGACACCAAACACCGGGGAGCTGTTTTTT. Its protein is CAGGTPNTGELFF.

This clonotype came up a few times. The chain joins TRBV10-3 to TRBJ1-4, with 8 bases identical to TRBD1. Trimming took 2 bases from V and 4 from J; bases not matched to a gene: 3. Germline V lookup: CDR1 ENHRY, CDR2 SYGVKD. CDR3 length: 15 amino acids. CDR3 loop: CAISEGTGNNEKLFF. In DNA form, the CDR3 reads TGTGCCATCAGTGAGGGGACAGGAAATAATGAAAAACTGTTTTTT.

For this clonotype: A single base separates this from a much larger clone, so it may be a read error. This CDR3 is missing its conserved last phenylalanine or tryptophan, likely due to a read error. CDR3 DNA: TGTGCCAGCAGTTGGGGGGGCACTGAAGCTTTCTTG. It is translated as CASSWGGTEAFL. This chain links TRBV12-3 or TRBV12-4 with TRBJ1-1; D possibly corresponds to TRBD1 (5 bases). The CDR3 length is 12 residues. Deletions cut 4 bases from V and 4 bases from J, with 7 bases between.

This clonotype has a handful of counts. A clone one base away is much larger, so this may be a read error. The V call is TRBV15, the J call TRBJ2-3; 9 bases agree with TRBD1. The trim removed 8 bases at V and 8 bases at J, leaving 14 bases unmatched. The CDR3 is 15 residues long. CDR1 and CDR2 from the germline V gene are LNHNV and YYDKDF (reference sequence). The CDR3 DNA reads TGTGCCACCCTAGCAGGGGACAGGGAAGGCGGTACGCAGTATTTT. Its protein product is CATLAGDREGGTQYF.

With regard to this clonotype: Germline is not matched at one junction end, which may reflect a read error. The V call is TRBV28, the J call TRBJ1-5; D gene unclear. Per germline, CDR1 MDHEN and CDR2 SYDVKM. This CDR3 contains 16 residues. CDR3 region: CASNLNVAVFNQPQHF. For the CDR3, the DNA is TGTGCCAGCAATTTAAACGTCGCAGTTTTCAATCAGCCCCAGCATTTT.

This clonotype was found many times. The V gene is TRBV28, the J gene TRBJ2-7; a weak D match, TRBD2 (6 bases). Trimming stripped 7 bases from V and 2 bases from J, with 18 bases between. Germline V gene sequence: CDR1 MDHEN, CDR2 SYDVKM. CDR3 length: 15 amino acids. CDR3: CASIRSAGRTYEQYF. CDR3 nucleotide sequence: TGTGCCAGCATCCGCAGCGCGGGGCGCACCTACGAGCAGTACTTC.

The DNA for the CDR3 is TGCGCCAGCAGCCAAGATACCGGGCTAGACCACTCCTACGAGCAGTACTTC. Its translation is CASSQDTGLDHSYEQYF. The V and J genes are TRBV4-1 and TRBJ2-7, with D unclear. The CDR3 runs 17 residues. The V gene lost 0 bases and the J gene lost 0 bases, with 15 bases spanning the gap. Germline loops: CDR1 MGHRA, CDR2 YSYEKL.

This clonotype occurred a few times. The rearrangement links TRBV7-3 to TRBJ1-1; TRBD1 matches 9 bases. V trimming: 5 bases; J trimming: 2 bases; junction bases outside the gene matches: 6. The CDR3 is made up of 15 amino acids. Germline assignment: CDR1 SGHTA and CDR2 FQGTGA. In DNA form, the CDR3 reads TGTGCCAGCAGCCTTGGACAGGGGCACAACACTGAAGCTTTCTTT. Amino acid sequence: CASSLGQGHNTEAFF.

CDR3 loop: CASSQEPTGVQGYTF. As DNA, the CDR3 is TGCGCCAGCAGCCAAGAACCCACAGGGGTCCAAGGCTACACCTTC. This chain connects TRBV4-1 to TRBJ1-2, with 7 bases fitting TRBD1. The CDR3 extends over 15 amino acids. Trimming removed 0 bases from V and 8 bases from J; junction bases left unmatched: 9. Per the germline V gene, CDR1 is MGHRA and CDR2 is YSYEKL.

The table lists this clonotype with many counts. The chain has TRBV20-1 and TRBJ2-7, with 10 bases matching TRBD2. The CDR3 sequence is 17 residues long. The J segment lost 0 bases and the V segment lost 1 base, leaving 9 bases of the junction unmatched. Germline CDR1 reads DFQATT; CDR2 reads SNEGSKA (reference sequence). CDR3 loop: CSARGPRTSGPSYEQYF. The CDR3 coding sequence is TGCAGTGCTAGAGGCCCTCGGACTAGCGGACCCTCCTACGAGCAGTACTTC.

This clonotype has ten or more counts. The CDR3 sequence: CASSASSGASTDTQYF. The CDR3 nucleotides read TGTGCCAGCAGCGCCTCTAGCGGGGCTAGCACAGATACGCAGTATTTT. The rearrangement uses TRBV7-2 and TRBJ2-3, with 9 bases fitting TRBD2. V was pared by 5 bases and J by 0 bases, with 6 bases of the junction left unmatched. The length of the CDR3 is 16 residues. From germline, CDR1 is SGHTA and CDR2 FQGNSA.

This clonotype turned up a few times. The V gene is TRBV29-1, the J gene TRBJ1-1; no firm D call. V was pared by 7 bases and J by 1 base, with 16 bases between. The germline V gene encodes CDR1 SQVTM and CDR2 ANQGSEA. The CDR3 loop spans 14 amino acids. DNA for the CDR3: TGCAGCGCAATGGTGTCGGGTAGGAACACTGAAGCTTTCTTT. It encodes CSAMVSGRNTEAFF. The whole variable domain, filled in from reference TRBV29-1 and TRBJ1-1, reads SAVISQKPSRDICQRGTSLTIQCQVDSQVTMMFWYRQQPGQSLTLIATANQGSEATYESGFVIDKFPISRPNLTFSTLTVSNMSPEDSSIYLCSAMVSGRNTEAFFGQGTRLTVV.

The sample holds many counts of this clonotype. V is TRBV20-1 and J is TRBJ2-3; D ambiguous. The germline V gene encodes CDR1 DFQATT and CDR2 SNEGSKA (reference sequence). Trimming removed 0 bases from V and 3 bases from J, with 7 bases in between. This CDR3 contains 13 residues. This CDR3 is CSARDLRTDTQYF. The CDR3 DNA is TGCAGTGCTAGAGATCTAAGGACAGATACGCAGTATTTT.

This clonotype has at least ten counts. V and J are TRBV5-1 and TRBJ2-5; 8 positions agree with TRBD1. This CDR3 has 14 amino acids. The V and J ends lost 3 bases and 4 bases, in that order; junction bases with no gene match: 5. Germline CDR1 SGHRS, CDR2 YFSETQ. CDR3 nucleotides: TGCGCCAGCAGCTCACCCAGGGGGCGAGAGACCCAGTACTTC. This translates into CASSSPRGRETQYF.

A word on this clonotype: This sequence may be a read error, since a much larger clone differs from it by one base. The chain carries TRBV5-5 and TRBJ2-2; 7 bases line up with TRBD2. Germline V gene sequence: CDR1 SGHKS, CDR2 YYEKEE (reference sequence). The trim removed 4 bases at V and 6 bases at J, leaving 9 bases unmatched. The CDR3 has 15 residues. The CDR3 coding sequence is TGTGCCAGCAGCGTAGAACTAGCGAAGGCCGGGGAGCTGTTTTTT. Amino acid sequence: CASSVELAKAGELFF.